A single TCR beta chain is shown here with its context. Antigen specificity is unknown. The data were taken from a study of T-cell reconstitution after alpha-beta-depleted transplantation in children. Study outcomes and limitations: T-cell numbers and diversity one year post-transplant derived largely from freshly generated T cells.

CDR1 and CDR2 (germline): SQVTM, ANQGSEA. V lost 2 bases, J lost 7 bases, and 12 bases stayed unmatched. This CDR3 region has 16 residues. Preparation of the TCRbeta library was carried out with unique molecular identifiers. TCRdb re-called the PCR reads through MiXCR, storing one row per CDR3 protein. The sample has almost 600,000 distinct CDR3 sequences, over 25% seen once. The sample in question was PBMCs, obtained before TCRalphabeta/CD19-depleted stem cell transplant. V and J are TRBV29-1 and TRBJ2-7, with 12 bases lining up with TRBD2. This clonotype was sampled from a boy in the first two years of life with Wiskott-Aldrich syndrome, due to receive a stem cell transplant. The CDR3 sequence is CSVEQTSGGPGEEQYF. In nucleotides, the CDR3 is TGCAGCGTTGAACAGACTAGCGGGGGACCGGGGGAGGAGCAGTACTTC.